These T cell receptor beta chains were read from a single sample in a study of control samples from healthy donors and cancer patients. This table comes from immunoSEQ multiplex PCR, and its TCRdb copy is limited to in-frame clones, with some not included. Among roughly 47,000 clones listed, around 87% were seen once. The sequencing input was PBMCs. These receptors all come from a woman aged 55-75 years with lung cancer. Each CDR3 is given with its conserved first and last residue. A D gene is named only where the DNA matches it firmly. Some rows mark clone size as missing; the rest say once, few, many or name a class of expanded clone.

V	J	D	size	DNA	CDR3
TRBV5-6	TRBJ1-3	.	.	TGTGCCAGCAGCCGCCAGGTTAGCTCTGGAAACACCATATATTTT	CASSRQVSSGNTIYF
TRBV9	TRBJ2-6	.	.	TGTGCCAGCAGCGTAGCAGGGACTGGGGCCAACGTCCTGACTTTC	CASSVAGTGANVLTF
TRBV7-9	TRBJ2-2	TRBD2	.	TGTGCCAGCAGCTCGCGACTAGCGGGAGAAGGCGGGGAGCTGTTTTTT	CASSSRLAGEGGELFF
TRBV10-3	TRBJ1-2	.	once	TGTGCCATCAGTGAGCCCCTCTATGGCTACACCTTC	CAISEPLYGYTF
TRBV19	TRBJ1-2	.	.	TGTGCCAGTAGTAAGACCCATTTCTATGGCTACACCTTC	CASSKTHFYGYTF
TRBV19	TRBJ2-5	.	.	TGTGCCAGTAGTATTCGCGGAAAAGAGACCCAGTACTTC	CASSIRGKETQYF
TRBV29-1	TRBJ2-5	.	once	TGCAGCGCCGGTGGACGGCTACAAGAGACCCAGTACTTC	CSAGGRLQETQYF
TRBV7-6	TRBJ2-1	TRBD2	.	TGTGCCAGCAGCTCGGGACTAGGCCCCTACAATGAGCAGTTCTTC	CASSSGLGPYNEQFF
TRBV11-2	TRBJ2-1	TRBD2	.	TGTGCCAGCAGCTTTTCGGCGGGAGAACCCTACAATGAGCAGTTCTTC	CASSFSAGEPYNEQFF
TRBV19	TRBJ1-3	.	.	TGTGCCAGTAGCCTGGGGGAGGGCTCTGGAAACACCATATATTTT	CASSLGEGSGNTIYF
TRBV4-1	TRBJ1-5	.	.	TGCGCCAGCAGCCTAACATTAGGCGGTTTCAATCAGCCCCAGCATTTT	CASSLTLGGFNQPQHF
TRBV6-6	TRBJ2-2	.	.	TGTGCCAGCAAGCACGGGGGCACCGGGGAGCTGTTTTTT	CASKHGGTGELFF
TRBV9	TRBJ2-3	.	.	TGTGCCAGCAGCGTGGGGCCCCTGGGATGGGGAGCGGGCACAGATACGCAGTATTTT	CASSVGPLGWGAGTDTQYF
TRBV2	TRBJ2-1	TRBD1	.	TGTGCCAGCAGTGTACAGGGGGATTACAATGAGCAGTTCTTC	CASSVQGDYNEQFF
TRBV6-1	TRBJ2-1	.	.	TGTGCCAGCAGTGAGGTGCTCGGCGAGCAGTTCTTC	CASSEVLGEQFF
TRBV6-1	TRBJ2-3	.	.	TGTGCCAGCAGTGAAGCGCTAGGTCAGTACACAGATACGCAGTATTTT	CASSEALGQYTDTQYF
TRBV7-8	TRBJ2-2	.	.	TGTGCCAGCAGCCGAGAACTGGCTAACACCGGGGAGCTGTTTTTT	CASSRELANTGELFF
TRBV5-5	TRBJ2-2	.	few	TGTGCCAGCAGCTTGTCCCGGGAAATACCCGGGGAGCTGTTTTTT	CASSLSREIPGELFF
TRBV11-2	TRBJ2-3	.	.	TGTGCCAGCAGCCCAGAGACGGGAGCGGGAGATACGCAGTATTTT	CASSPETGAGDTQYF
TRBV5-1	TRBJ1-4	.	.	TGCGCCAGCAGCTTTCGGGACACTAATGAAAAACTGTTTTTT	CASSFRDTNEKLFF
TRBV5-1	TRBJ2-7	TRBD1	.	TGCGCCAGCAGCTTGTCCCCGGGACAGAACTACGAGCAGTACTTC	CASSLSPGQNYEQYF
TRBV5-1	TRBJ2-1	.	once	TGCGCCAGCAGCTCCCAGGGGGGAAGAGGTGAGCAGTTCTTC	CASSSQGGRGEQFF
TRBV11-3	TRBJ2-6	.	few	TGTGCCAGCAGCTTGAACTCGGCTGGGGCCAACGTCCTGACTTTC	CASSLNSAGANVLTF
TRBV11-1	TRBJ2-1	.	.	TGTGCCAGCAGCCCAGACAGGAGTGAGCAGTTCTTC	CASSPDRSEQFF
TRBV29-1	TRBJ2-5	.	.	TGCAGCGTTGAAGGGACGCCGACGAGAGCAAACCAAGAGACCCAGTACTTC	CSVEGTPTRANQETQYF
TRBV18	TRBJ2-7	.	medium-sized	TGTGCCAGCTCACCAGACAGAGAGCAGTACTTC	CASSPDREQYF
TRBV7-3	TRBJ1-1	.	.	TGTGCCAGCAGCTCCCGGGGATACACTGAAGCTTTCTTT	CASSSRGYTEAFF
TRBV23-1	TRBJ2-7	.	once	TGCGCCAGGCCGCCCCAGGGGACGGGCGACGAGCAGTACTTC	CARPPQGTGDEQYF
TRBV2	TRBJ1-2	.	once	TGTGCCAGCAGTGAAGGTACGAACTATGGCTACACCTTC	CASSEGTNYGYTF
TRBV12-3/TRBV12-4	TRBJ2-3	.	.	TGTGCCAGCTCGGACAGCACCACAGATACGCAGTATTTT	CASSDSTTDTQYF
TRBV5-4	TRBJ2-7	TRBD1	once	TGTGCCAGCAGCGCCGGGACAGATAATACATACGAGCAGTACTTC	CASSAGTDNTYEQYF
TRBV19	TRBJ1-1	.	.	TGTGCCAGTATGAGGGGTGGCACTGAAGCTTTCTTT	CASMRGGTEAFF